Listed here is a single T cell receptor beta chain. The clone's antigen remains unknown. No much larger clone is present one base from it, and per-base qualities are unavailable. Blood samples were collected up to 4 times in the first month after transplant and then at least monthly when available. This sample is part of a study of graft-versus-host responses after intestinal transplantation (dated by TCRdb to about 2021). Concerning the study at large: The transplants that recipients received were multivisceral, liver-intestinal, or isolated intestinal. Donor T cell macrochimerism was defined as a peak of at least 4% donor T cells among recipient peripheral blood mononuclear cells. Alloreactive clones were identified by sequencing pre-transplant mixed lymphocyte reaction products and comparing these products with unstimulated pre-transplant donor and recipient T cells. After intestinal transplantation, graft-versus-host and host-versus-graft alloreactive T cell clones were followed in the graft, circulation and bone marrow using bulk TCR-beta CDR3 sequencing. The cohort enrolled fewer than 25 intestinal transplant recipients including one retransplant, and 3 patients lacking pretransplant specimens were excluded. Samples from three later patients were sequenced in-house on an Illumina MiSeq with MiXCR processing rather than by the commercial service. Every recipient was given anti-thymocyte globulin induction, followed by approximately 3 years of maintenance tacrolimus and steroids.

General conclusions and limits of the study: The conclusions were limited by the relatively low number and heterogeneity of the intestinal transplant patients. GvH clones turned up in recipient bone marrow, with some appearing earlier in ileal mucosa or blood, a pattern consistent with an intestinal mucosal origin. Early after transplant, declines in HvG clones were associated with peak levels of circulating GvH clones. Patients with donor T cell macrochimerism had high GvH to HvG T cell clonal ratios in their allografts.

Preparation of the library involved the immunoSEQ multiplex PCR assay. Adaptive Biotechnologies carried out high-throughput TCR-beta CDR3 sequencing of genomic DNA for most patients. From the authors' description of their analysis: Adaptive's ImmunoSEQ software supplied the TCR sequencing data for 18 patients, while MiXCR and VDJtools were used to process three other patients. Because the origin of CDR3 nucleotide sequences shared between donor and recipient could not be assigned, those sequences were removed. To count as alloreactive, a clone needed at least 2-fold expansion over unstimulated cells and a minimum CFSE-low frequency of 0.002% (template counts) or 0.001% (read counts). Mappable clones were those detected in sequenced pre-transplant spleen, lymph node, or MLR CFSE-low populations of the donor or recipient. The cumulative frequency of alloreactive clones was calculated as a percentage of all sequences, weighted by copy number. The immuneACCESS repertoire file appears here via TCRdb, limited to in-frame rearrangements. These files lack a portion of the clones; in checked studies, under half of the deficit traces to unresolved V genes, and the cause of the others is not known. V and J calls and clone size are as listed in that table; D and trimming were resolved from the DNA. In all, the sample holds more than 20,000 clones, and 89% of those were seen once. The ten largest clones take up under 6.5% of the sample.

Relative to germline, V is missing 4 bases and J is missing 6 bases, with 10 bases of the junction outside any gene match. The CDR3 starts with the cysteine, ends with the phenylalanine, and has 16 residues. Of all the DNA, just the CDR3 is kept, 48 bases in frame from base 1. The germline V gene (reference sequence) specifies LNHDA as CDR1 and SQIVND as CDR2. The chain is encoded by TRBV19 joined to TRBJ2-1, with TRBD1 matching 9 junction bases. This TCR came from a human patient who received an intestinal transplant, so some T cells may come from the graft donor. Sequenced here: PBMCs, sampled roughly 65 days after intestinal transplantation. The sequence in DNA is TGTGCCAGTAGTACCCGACAGGGGGGGGTAGGCAATGAGCAGTTCTTC. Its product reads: CASSTRQGGVGNEQFF. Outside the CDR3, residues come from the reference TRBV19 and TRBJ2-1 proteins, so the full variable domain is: DGGITQSPKYLFRKEGQNVTLSCEQNLNHDAMYWYRQDPGQGLRLIYYSQIVNDFQKGDIAEGYSVSREKKESFPLTVTSAQKNPTAFYLCASSTRQGGVGNEQFFGPGTRLTVL.